This TCR beta chain originates from a study of vaccination effects on CD4 cells after COVID-19. Regarding the study as a whole: Cross-reaction with common cold coronaviruses was seen in only 1 of 255 vaccine-induced clones from healthy vaccinees.

Clones were read by immunoSEQ multiplex PCR, and TCRdb kept only the in-frame ones, dropping some. The data contain 45,000 to 65,000 clones, 78% of them singletons. A 10-day culture period preceded the isolation of CD4+ T cells. Subjects were given two BNT162b2 or mRNA-1273 vaccine doses. This CDR3 comprises 16 residues. Trimming took 4 bases from V and 3 from J; bases not matched to a gene: 11. Germline values: CDR1 SQVTM, CDR2 ANQGSEA. With regard to this clone: Its specificity is unknown.

This TCR came from a human donor who received a COVID-19 vaccine. Source: CD4+ T cells from PBMCs cultured without peptide, taken after COVID-19 vaccination. The rearrangement uses TRBV29-1 and TRBJ2-7, with 11 bases aligning to TRBD2. CDR3 DNA sequence: TGCAGCGTTGTTGGGACTAGCGGACGCCGCTACTACGAGCAGTACTTC. Its protein product is CSVVGTSGRRYYEQYF.